Following are 3 T cell receptor beta chains from one sample sequenced in a study of blood T cell repertoires in COVID-19. TCRdb's copy holds only in-frame clones and misses some; the assay was immunoSEQ multiplex PCR. The sample consists of nearly 60,000 clones, 90% of them appearing once. Sequenced input: peripheral blood. These TCRs come from a man aged 55 to 70 with active COVID-19.

The gene calls are TRBV6-6 and TRBJ1-5; 9 nucleotides align to TRBD1. Germline values: CDR1 MNHNY, CDR2 SVGAGI (reference sequence). CDR3 length: 15 residues. The trim removed 6 bases at V and 6 bases at J, leaving 9 bases unmatched. CDR3 bases: TGTGCCAGCAGGATAGCCGGGACAGGGTTTCAGCCCCAGCATTTT. Amino acids: CASRIAGTGFQPQHF.

In this sample, this clone is medium-sized. The chain has TRBV29-1 and TRBJ2-7; 9 nucleotides agree with TRBD1. Germline CDR1 reads SQVTM; CDR2 reads ANQGSEA. CDR3 length: 13 amino acids. V gave up 4 bases and J gave up 6 bases; unmatched junction bases: 7. The CDR3 DNA is TGCAGCGTTGCCCCCGGGACAGGGCTCGAGCAGTACTTC. It is translated as CSVAPGTGLEQYF.

V gene TRBV19 combines with J gene TRBJ1-5; 7 bases are shared with TRBD1. The CDR3 contains 12 residues. CDR1 LNHDA and CDR2 SQIVND come from the germline V gene (reference sequence). V lost 9 bases to trimming and J lost 8 bases; unmatched junction nucleotides: 7. CDR3 nucleotide sequence: TGTGCCAGCTCGGGACAGTGGGAGCCCCAGCATTTT. Protein product: CASSGQWEPQHF.